This T cell receptor beta chain came from a study of early T cells in non-severe SARS-CoV-2 infection. This clonotype was detected only a few times. The CDR3 loop spans 14 amino acids. The germline V gene encodes CDR1 KGHSH and CDR2 LQKENI. Deletions cut 2 bases from V and 0 bases from J, with 7 bases between. Individual cDNA molecules each received unique molecular identifiers attached to them. Using its own MiXCR run on the 5' RACE reads, TCRdb lists one record per CDR3 protein. The table records more than 75,000 distinct CDR3 sequences, 12% to 15% of them present only once. The chain links TRBV18 to TRBJ1-2; D may be TRBD1 (6 bases). The TCR originated in an adult who was a healthcare worker with PCR-confirmed SARS-CoV-2 infection or an uninfected control (not recorded which). The sequenced sample was whole blood. The CDR3 DNA reads as TGTGCCAGCTCACCAGAGGGGGCTAACTATGGCTACACCTTC. Its protein is CASSPEGANYGYTF.